This T cell receptor (beta chain) was recorded in a study of STAT3 mutations in large granular lymphocyte leukemia. Study-wide background: Roughly 42% of treated T-LGLL patients showed hematologic response to immunosuppression. Whole-study results and caveats: After therapy, 6 of 18 patients switched clonotypes, all new clones STAT3 wild type. In T-cell large granular lymphocyte leukemia, about half of patients showed multiple immunodominant subclonotypes. In several patients, dominant TCR clone burden exceeded STAT3 mutant burden.

Each sample's TCRbeta library yielded on average roughly 42,000 productive templates. Profiling relied on immunoSEQ multiplex PCR, and the TCRdb table lists in-frame clones only, not all of them. This sample has roughly 29,000 clones, with over 60% found just once. Trimming took 2 bases from V and 2 from J, leaving 12 bases between them. The CDR3 is made up of 15 amino acids. Germline CDR1 and CDR2: MNHNS and SASEGT. As concerns this clone: Its matching antigen is unknown.

This chain joins TRBV6-1 and TRBJ1-2; D remains unclear. Sequenced input: peripheral blood mononuclear cells. This sequence was found in a woman between 45 and 60 years old with T-cell large granular lymphocyte leukemia. Some clones in this sample may be carry-over from other donors' samples. CDR3 loop: CASSENSYVNYGYTF. The CDR3 bases are TGTGCCAGCAGTGAAAACTCCTATGTCAACTATGGCTACACCTTC.